This T cell receptor beta chain was recorded in a study of blood T cell repertoires in COVID-19. Methods used by the authors: Quantification of nucleated cells was approximated via reference gene primer amplification. The data were produced by immunoSEQ multiplex PCR, yet TCRdb's version contains in-frame clones alone and is incomplete. That table is the source of V, J and clone size, and D and trimming were worked out from the DNA. The table lists approximately 150,000 clones, over 70% of them singletons, with roughly a tenth in the top ten. The CDR3 consists of 13 residues. With V trimmed by 6 bases and J by 5 bases, 5 bases remained unmatched. Germline V gene lookup returns CDR1 MNHEY and CDR2 SVGAGI.

V and J are TRBV6-5 and TRBJ2-3, with TRBD2 matching 7 bases. The clonotype comes from a man between 60 and 75 years old with active or convalescent COVID-19. The sequenced sample was peripheral blood. This CDR3 is CASSPGRGDTQYF. The DNA for the CDR3 is TGTGCCAGCAGCCCGGGGAGGGGAGATACGCAGTATTTT.